This record covers a single TCR beta chain. TCRdb redid the calling of the reads with MiXCR, one entry per CDR3 protein. The sample holds almost 550,000 distinct CDR3 sequences, 16% seen once. The data were obtained in a study of T cell repertoires in cytomegalovirus infection. CDR3 size: 13 residues. Trimming removed 3 bases from V and 5 bases from J, with 8 bases in between. From germline, CDR1 is LNHDA and CDR2 SQIVND (reference sequence). This TCR derives from a human donor in good health (CMV status not recorded). Some clones in this sample may be carry-over from other donors' samples. Sequencing input: CD8+ T cells from PBMCs. The chain links TRBV19 to TRBJ2-1; no clear D. CDR3 nucleotides: TGTGCCAGTAGTATCCCTGGGGACAATGAGCAGTTCTTC. This codes for CASSIPGDNEQFF.